The 13 T cell receptor beta chains below were found in one sample sequenced in a study of immune evolution from preneoplasia to lung adenocarcinoma. Generated by immunoSEQ multiplex PCR, the TCRdb table keeps only in-frame clones and is missing some. The sample lists several thousand clones, more than 65% occurring once. Sequenced material: FFPE minimally invasive lung adenocarcinoma tissue. Every receptor here comes from a person between 70 and 80 years old with lung adenocarcinoma.

The sample holds a few counts of this clone. The chain couples TRBV27 to TRBJ1-2; D uncertain. The CDR3 is made up of 14 amino acids. Trimming took off 6 bases at V and 8 bases at J, with 19 bases between the two ends. The germline V gene has CDR1 MNHEY and CDR2 SMNVEV (reference sequence). This CDR3 is CASSPRRAREGYTF. Here the CDR3 DNA reads TGTGCCAGCAGCCCCCGGAGAGCCAGAGAGGGCTACACCTTC.

V is TRBV28 and J is TRBJ2-1, with 9 nucleotides matching TRBD2. Germline V lookup: CDR1 MDHEN, CDR2 SYDVKM. The CDR3 has 12 residues. J gave up 6 bases and V 8 bases, and 2 bases lay outside the gene matches. In DNA, the CDR3 is TGTGCCAGCGCGGGAGGGGTCAATGAGCAGTTCTTC. This encodes CASAGGVNEQFF.

This chain uses TRBV19 with TRBJ1-2; no definite D call. Germline CDR1 and CDR2: LNHDA and SQIVND (reference sequence). Trimming left V 5 bases short and J 0 bases short, with 10 bases between. CDR3 size: 14 residues. CDR3 protein: CASSSPGSNYGYTF. CDR3 bases: TGTGCCAGTAGTTCCCCAGGTTCTAACTATGGCTACACCTTC.

This sequence joins TRBV10-3 and TRBJ2-1; a possible D gene is TRBD2 (6 bases). CDR1 is ENHRY, CDR2 SYGVKD, per germline. With 6 bases removed from V and 2 bases from J, the gap between germline ends came to 8 bases. This CDR3 is 13 amino acids long. CDR3 sequence: CAISGRTYNEQFF. In DNA form, the CDR3 reads TGTGCCATCAGCGGGAGAACCTACAATGAGCAGTTCTTC.

This clone was seen only once. A read error may produce the germline difference seen at one junction end. The chain uses TRBV7-7 and TRBJ2-2, with 7 bases that match TRBD2. Germline CDR1 SSHAT, CDR2 FNYEAQ (reference sequence). The CDR3 has 14 amino acids. The CDR3: CASSPSGATGELFF. CDR3 coding DNA: TGTGCTAGCAGCCCAAGCGGGGCCACCGGGGAGCTGTTTTTT.

The V gene is TRBV6-5, the J gene TRBJ2-7; TRBD1 matches at 7 bases. This CDR3 spans 14 amino acids. V lost 7 bases, J lost 6 bases, and 12 bases stayed unmatched. From germline, CDR1 is MNHEY and CDR2 SVGAGI. CDR3 in DNA: TGTGCCAGCACCCCCGGTCAGGGGGACCGCGAGCAGTACTTC. Protein sequence: CASTPGQGDREQYF.

The chain has TRBV11-3 and TRBJ2-7; D is perhaps TRBD1 or TRBD2 (5 bases each). Germline loops: CDR1 SGHNT, CDR2 YENEEA. There are 14 residues in the CDR3. Trimming cost V 5 bases and J 9 bases, with 20 bases left between them. The CDR3 is CASSPMGDPEMQYF. The CDR3 nucleotides are TGTGCCAGCAGCCCAATGGGGGACCCGGAGATGCAGTACTTC.

V and J are TRBV10-3 and TRBJ2-2; 8 bases agree with TRBD1. J was trimmed by 5 bases and V by 10 bases; bases with no gene match: 6. Germline V gene lookup returns CDR1 ENHRY and CDR2 SYGVKD. The CDR3 runs to 13 residues. The CDR3 sequence is CATLDRGTGELFF. DNA for the CDR3: TGTGCCACGCTCGACAGGGGTACCGGGGAGCTGTTTTTT.

V usage is TRBV5-4 and J usage is TRBJ2-1; 7 nucleotides match TRBD2. Germline lookup yields CDR1 SGHNT and CDR2 YYREEE (reference sequence). CDR3 size: 16 residues. Trimming at V came to 4 bases and at J to 2 bases, leaving 9 bases not matched to a gene. This CDR3 reads CASSPLKSGTYNEQFF. CDR3 nucleotides: TGTGCCAGCAGCCCCCTCAAGAGCGGGACCTACAATGAGCAGTTCTTC.

The chain links TRBV6-1 to TRBJ2-7; no clear D. Germline V gene sequence: CDR1 MNHNS, CDR2 SASEGT. The CDR3 is made up of 15 amino acids. The V end lost 3 bases, the J end lost 5 bases, and 17 bases lay between the germline ends. CDR3 loop: CASSDFLGNSHEQYF. In DNA, the CDR3 is TGTGCCAGCAGTGATTTTTTGGGGAACAGCCACGAGCAGTACTTC.

The chain employs TRBV19 and TRBJ1-1, with TRBD1 matching 7 bases. This CDR3 region has 11 residues. V was clipped by 6 bases and J by 9 bases; unmatched bases: 4. CDR1 and CDR2 (germline): LNHDA, SQIVND (reference sequence). The CDR3 here is CASREGQKAFF. The CDR3 region has the DNA TGTGCCAGTAGAGAGGGACAGAAAGCTTTCTTT. The entire variable domain, with the rest obtained from reference TRBV19 and TRBJ1-1, is as follows: DGGITQSPKYLFRKEGQNVTLSCEQNLNHDAMYWYRQDPGQGLRLIYYSQIVNDFQKGDIAEGYSVSREKKESFPLTVTSAQKNPTAFYLCASREGQKAFFGQGTRLTVV.

The genes are TRBV19 and TRBJ2-1; D ambiguous. Germline values: CDR1 LNHDA, CDR2 SQIVND (reference sequence). The V end lost 2 bases, the J end lost 5 bases, and 13 bases lay between the germline ends. The CDR3 extends over 15 amino acids. Written as DNA, the CDR3 is TGTGCCAGTAGTATAAAGATTTCAGTCAACAATGAGCAGTTCTTC. Protein: CASSIKISVNNEQFF.

The CDR3 nucleotides are TGCGCCAGCAGCTTGTACGGGAACAATCAGCCCCAGCATTTT. Protein sequence: CASSLYGNNQPQHF. J is TRBJ1-5 and V is TRBV5-1; D is undetermined. Germline values: CDR1 SGHRS, CDR2 YFSETQ. There are 14 residues in the CDR3. V lost 1 base and J 3 bases, leaving 8 bases between the germline ends.